The clone carrying this T cell receptor beta chain was counted a few times. Its antigen remains unknown. Graft donor-derived T-allo10 cells were described as host-alloantigen-specific, anergic, and alloantigen-specifically suppressive. TCRdb reanalysed the reads using MiXCR and keeps one entry per CDR3 protein. This table has about 68,000 distinct CDR3 sequences, 55% to 80% appearing once. These data come from a study of type 1 regulatory T cells. Overall study: An in vitro protocol generated T-allo10, a Tr1-enriched, alloantigen-specific CD4 T cell product.

V was pared by 7 bases and J by 5 bases, with 10 bases of the junction left unmatched. Germline CDR1 SQVTM, CDR2 ANQGSEA. CDR3 size: 14 residues. The clonotype comes from a human donor in good health. Input material: cultured T cells, either the whole culture or a sorted T cell fraction (not recorded which). Stated subset: Tr1-enriched cell product generated in vitro against host alloantigens. This chain joins TRBV29-1 and TRBJ2-5; 10 bases are shared with TRBD1. This CDR3 is CSGAGGTGVETQYF. DNA of the CDR3: TGCAGCGGCGCTGGCGGGACAGGGGTCGAGACCCAGTACTTC.